This TCR beta chain was recovered during a study of T cells after yellow fever vaccination. Looking at the study overall: It was SMART-Seq v4 Ultra Low Input that prepared the fractions with low cell numbers.

Deletions cut 1 base from V and 5 bases from J, with 6 bases between. Germline values: CDR1 MGHRA, CDR2 YSYEKL. The CDR3 is 12 residues long. Study-wide findings and caveats: The booster response re-showed most primary clones: 96% CD4, 88% CD8. FACS-sorted repertoires might harbor abundant contaminating clonotypes from the bulk population.

In its sample, this clonotype was seen many times. Conversion of TCR transcripts into cDNA relied on 5'RACE template switching, which added a universal primer site and UMIs. TCRdb fed the 5' RACE reads into MiXCR, producing one record per CDR3 protein. Found here are 50,000 or so distinct CDR3 sequences, approximately 7% of them singletons; the top ten hold roughly 24%. Sequenced here: CD8+ T cells not binding an NS4B(214-222) dextramer, sorted from PBMCs, sampled more than 40 days after the first yellow fever vaccination. The origin of this receptor is a young man who received the YFV17D yellow fever vaccine. This chain joins TRBV4-1 and TRBJ2-7; D is uncertain. The DNA of the CDR3 is TGCGCCAGCAGCCAAGGTCTTAACGAGCAGTACTTC. This encodes CASSQGLNEQYF.